This paragraph reports one T cell receptor (beta chain). Its cognate antigen is unknown. The CDR3 covers 11 residues. Germline V gives CDR1 MNHEY, CDR2 SVGAGI. V lost 6 bases to trimming and J lost 9 bases, with 11 bases between them. Expressed TCRB transcripts got sequenced, as all isolated RNA was reverse transcribed. Measured with immunoSEQ multiplex PCR; TCRdb has only the in-frame clones, and not every one. Counted here are around 360,000 clones, roughly an eighth occurring once; the ten biggest clones make up 0.0085% to 0.012%. This record comes from a study of beta chain features in type 1 diabetes. Every single donor gave one heparinised blood draw, and these averaged about 110 mL. Findings and caveats of the study: Shorter TCRB CDR3s, moderately but significantly so, marked every one of the four CD4+ subsets in Type 1 diabetes patients.

The sample comprised naive CD4+ T cells from blood. This clonotype originated in a woman between 18 and 30 years old with type 1 diabetes. This rearrangement joins TRBV6-5 to TRBJ2-5; D is ambiguous. DNA for the CDR3: TGTGCCAGCAGCCCTGGGCTCTCCCAGTACTTC. This codes for CASSPGLSQYF.